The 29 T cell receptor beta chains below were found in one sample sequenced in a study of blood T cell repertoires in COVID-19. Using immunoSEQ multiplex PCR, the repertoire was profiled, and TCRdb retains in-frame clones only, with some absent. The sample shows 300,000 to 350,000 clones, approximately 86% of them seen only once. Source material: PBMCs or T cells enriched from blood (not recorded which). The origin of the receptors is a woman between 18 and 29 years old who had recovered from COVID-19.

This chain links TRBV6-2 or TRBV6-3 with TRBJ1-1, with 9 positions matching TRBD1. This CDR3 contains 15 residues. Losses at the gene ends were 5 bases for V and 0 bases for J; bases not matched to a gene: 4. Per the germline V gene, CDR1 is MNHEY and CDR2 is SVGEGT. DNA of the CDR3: TGTGCCAGCAGTCGGGACAGGGCGTTGAACACTGAAGCTTTCTTT. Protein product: CASSRDRALNTEAFF.

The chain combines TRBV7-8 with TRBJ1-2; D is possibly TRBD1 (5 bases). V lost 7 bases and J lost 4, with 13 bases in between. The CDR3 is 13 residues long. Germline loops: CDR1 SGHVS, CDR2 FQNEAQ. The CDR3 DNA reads TGTGCCAGCACCGGGGGAGTGGGCTATGGCTACACCTTC. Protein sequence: CASTGGVGYGYTF.

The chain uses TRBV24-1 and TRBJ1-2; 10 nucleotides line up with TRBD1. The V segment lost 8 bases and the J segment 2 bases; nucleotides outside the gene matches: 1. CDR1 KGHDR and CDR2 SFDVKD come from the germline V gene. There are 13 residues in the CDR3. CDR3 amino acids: CATKGQGNYGYTF. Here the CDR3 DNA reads TGTGCCACCAAGGGACAGGGGAACTATGGCTACACCTTC.

The CDR3 sequence: CASSLEAEQPNYGYTF. The CDR3 DNA reads TGCGCCAGCAGCTTGGAGGCAGAACAGCCTAACTATGGCTACACCTTC. This rearrangement joins TRBV5-1 to TRBJ1-2; no clear D gene. The CDR3 totals 16 residues. The V and J ends lost 0 bases and 0 bases respectively, with 12 bases between them. Germline values: CDR1 SGHRS, CDR2 YFSETQ.

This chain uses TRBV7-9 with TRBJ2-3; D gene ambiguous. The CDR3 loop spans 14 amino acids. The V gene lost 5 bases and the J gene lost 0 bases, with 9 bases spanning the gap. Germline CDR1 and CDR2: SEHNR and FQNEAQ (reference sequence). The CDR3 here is CASSRDISTDTQYF. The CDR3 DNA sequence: TGTGCCAGCAGCCGAGACATTAGCACAGATACGCAGTATTTT.

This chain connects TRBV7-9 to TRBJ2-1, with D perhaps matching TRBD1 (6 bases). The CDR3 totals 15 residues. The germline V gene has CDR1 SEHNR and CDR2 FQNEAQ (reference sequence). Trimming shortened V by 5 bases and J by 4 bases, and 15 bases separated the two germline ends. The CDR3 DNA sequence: TGTGCCAGCAGCCTGACAGGAGCAGGGTACAATGAGCAGTTCTTC. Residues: CASSLTGAGYNEQFF.

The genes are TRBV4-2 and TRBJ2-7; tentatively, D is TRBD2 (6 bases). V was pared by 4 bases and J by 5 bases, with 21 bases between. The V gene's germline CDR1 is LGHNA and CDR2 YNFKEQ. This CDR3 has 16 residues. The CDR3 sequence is CASSLGRGLHSDEQYF. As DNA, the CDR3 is TGTGCCAGCAGCCTTGGACGGGGACTCCATTCGGACGAGCAGTACTTC.

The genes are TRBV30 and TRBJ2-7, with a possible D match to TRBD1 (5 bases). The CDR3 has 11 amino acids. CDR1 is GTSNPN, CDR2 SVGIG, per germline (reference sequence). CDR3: CAGQGEYEQYF. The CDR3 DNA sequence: TGTGCTGGGCAGGGCGAGTACGAGCAGTACTTC.

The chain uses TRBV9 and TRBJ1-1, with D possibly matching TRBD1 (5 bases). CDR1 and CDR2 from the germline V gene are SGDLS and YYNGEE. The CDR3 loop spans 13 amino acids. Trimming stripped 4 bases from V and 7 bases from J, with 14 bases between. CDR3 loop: CASSPQTAGEAFF. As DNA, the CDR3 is TGTGCCAGCAGCCCCCAGACAGCCGGTGAAGCTTTCTTT.

As DNA, the CDR3 is TGTGCCAGCAGCTCCTCGACAGGGGTTGAGGGCTACACCTTC. This codes for CASSSSTGVEGYTF. The chain links TRBV7-2 to TRBJ1-2; 8 nucleotides match TRBD1. The CDR3 is made up of 14 amino acids. CDR1 is SGHTA, CDR2 FQGNSA, per germline. After removal of 4 bases from V and 8 bases from J, the junction contained 9 bases not matched to a gene. The full variable domain, its missing parts supplied by reference TRBV7-2 and TRBJ1-2, is GAGVSQSPSNKVTEKGKDVELRCDPISGHTALYWYRQSLGQGLEFLIYFQGNSAPDKSGLPSDRFSAERTGGSVSTLTIQRTQQEDSAVYLCASSSSTGVEGYTFGSGTRLTVV.

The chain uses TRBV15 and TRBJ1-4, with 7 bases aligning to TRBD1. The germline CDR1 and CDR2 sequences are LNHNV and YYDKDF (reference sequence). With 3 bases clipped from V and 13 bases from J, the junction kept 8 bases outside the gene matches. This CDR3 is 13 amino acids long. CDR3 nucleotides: TGTGCCACCAGCAGGAGTGACAGGGATGCACTGTTTTTT. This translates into CATSRSDRDALFF.

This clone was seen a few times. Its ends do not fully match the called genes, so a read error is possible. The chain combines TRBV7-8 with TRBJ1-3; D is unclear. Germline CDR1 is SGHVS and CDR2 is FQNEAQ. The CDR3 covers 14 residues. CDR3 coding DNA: TGTGCCAGCACCTTAACGAGCTCTGGAAACACCATATATTTT. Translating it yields CASTLTSSGNTIYF.

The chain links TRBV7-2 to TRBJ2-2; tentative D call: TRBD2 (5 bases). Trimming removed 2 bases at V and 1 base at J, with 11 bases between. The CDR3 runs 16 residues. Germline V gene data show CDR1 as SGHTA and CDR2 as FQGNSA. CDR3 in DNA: TGTGCCAGCAGCTTAACTACGGGGAAGAACACCGGGGAGCTGTTTTTT. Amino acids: CASSLTTGKNTGELFF.

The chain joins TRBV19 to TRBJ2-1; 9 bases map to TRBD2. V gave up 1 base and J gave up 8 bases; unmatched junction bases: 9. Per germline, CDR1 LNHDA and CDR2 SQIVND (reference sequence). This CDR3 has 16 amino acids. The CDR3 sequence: CASSIVFSGRTDEQFF. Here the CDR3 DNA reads TGTGCCAGTAGTATAGTATTTAGCGGGAGAACCGATGAGCAGTTCTTC.

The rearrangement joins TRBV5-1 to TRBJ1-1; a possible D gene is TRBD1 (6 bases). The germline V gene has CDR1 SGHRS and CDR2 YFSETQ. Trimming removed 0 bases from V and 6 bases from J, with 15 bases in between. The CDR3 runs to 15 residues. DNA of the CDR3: TGCGCCAGCAGCTTGGCAGGGGATGAGGGGTCTGAAGCTTTCTTT. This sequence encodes CASSLAGDEGSEAFF.

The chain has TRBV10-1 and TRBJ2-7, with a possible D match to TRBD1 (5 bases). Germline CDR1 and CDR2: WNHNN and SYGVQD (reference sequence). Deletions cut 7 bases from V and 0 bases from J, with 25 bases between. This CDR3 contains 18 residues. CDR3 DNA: TGCGCCAGCATCAGAGATATTCCAGACAGTATATACTCCTACGAGCAGTACTTC. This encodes CASIRDIPDSIYSYEQYF.

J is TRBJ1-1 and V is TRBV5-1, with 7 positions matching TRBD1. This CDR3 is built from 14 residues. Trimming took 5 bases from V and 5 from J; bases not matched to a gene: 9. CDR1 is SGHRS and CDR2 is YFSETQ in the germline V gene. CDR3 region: CASRLQQGNTEAFF. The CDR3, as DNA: TGCGCCAGCAGGTTACAACAGGGGAATACTGAAGCTTTCTTT.

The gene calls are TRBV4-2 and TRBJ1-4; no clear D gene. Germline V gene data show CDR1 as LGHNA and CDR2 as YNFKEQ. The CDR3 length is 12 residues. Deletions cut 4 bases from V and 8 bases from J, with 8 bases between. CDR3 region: CASSLEGEKLFF. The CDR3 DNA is TGTGCCAGCAGCCTCGAGGGAGAAAAACTGTTTTTT.

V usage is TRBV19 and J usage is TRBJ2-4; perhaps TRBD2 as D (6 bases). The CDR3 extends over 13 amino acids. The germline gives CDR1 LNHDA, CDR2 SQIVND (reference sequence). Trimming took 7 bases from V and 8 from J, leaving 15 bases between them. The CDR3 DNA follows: TGTGCCAGTACCCGAGGTTCGGGAGACATTCAGTACTTC. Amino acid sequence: CASTRGSGDIQYF. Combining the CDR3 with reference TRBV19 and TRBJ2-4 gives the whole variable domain DGGITQSPKYLFRKEGQNVTLSCEQNLNHDAMYWYRQDPGQGLRLIYYSQIVNDFQKGDIAEGYSVSREKKESFPLTVTSAQKNPTAFYLCASTRGSGDIQYFGAGTRLSVL.

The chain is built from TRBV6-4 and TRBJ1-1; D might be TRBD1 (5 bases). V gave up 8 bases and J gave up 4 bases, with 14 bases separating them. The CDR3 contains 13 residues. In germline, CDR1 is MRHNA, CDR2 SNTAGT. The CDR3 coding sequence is TGTGCCAGCTCAAAGGGGTTGGGCACTGAAGCTTTCTTT. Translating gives CASSKGLGTEAFF.

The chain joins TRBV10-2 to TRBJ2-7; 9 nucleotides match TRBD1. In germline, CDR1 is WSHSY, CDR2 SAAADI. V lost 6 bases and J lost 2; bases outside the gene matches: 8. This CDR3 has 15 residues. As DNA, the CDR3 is TGCGCCAGCAGAATAGGAGACAGGGGGACCTACGAGCAGTACTTC. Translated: CASRIGDRGTYEQYF.

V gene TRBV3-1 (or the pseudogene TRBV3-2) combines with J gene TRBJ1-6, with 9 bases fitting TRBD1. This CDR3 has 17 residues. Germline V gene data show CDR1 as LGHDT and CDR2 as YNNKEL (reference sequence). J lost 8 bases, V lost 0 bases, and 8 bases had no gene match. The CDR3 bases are TGTGCCAGCAGCCAAGATCTCTTTGGGACAGGGCATTCACCCCTCCACTTT. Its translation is CASSQDLFGTGHSPLHF.

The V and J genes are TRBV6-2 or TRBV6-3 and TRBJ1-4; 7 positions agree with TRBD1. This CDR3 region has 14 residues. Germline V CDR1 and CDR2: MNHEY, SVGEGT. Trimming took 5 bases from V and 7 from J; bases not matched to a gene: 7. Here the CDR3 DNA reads TGTGCCAGCAGTACAGGGGATCTGCTTGAAAAACTGTTTTTT. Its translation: CASSTGDLLEKLFF.

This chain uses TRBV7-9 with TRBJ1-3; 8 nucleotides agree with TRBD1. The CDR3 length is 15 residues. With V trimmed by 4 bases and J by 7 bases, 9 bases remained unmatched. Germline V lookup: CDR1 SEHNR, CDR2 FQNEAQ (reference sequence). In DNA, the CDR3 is TGTGCCAGCAGCTCCTGGACAGGGTCTTTCAACACCATATATTTT. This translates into CASSSWTGSFNTIYF. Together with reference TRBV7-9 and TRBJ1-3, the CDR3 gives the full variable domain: DTGVSQNPRHKITKRGQNVTFRCDPISEHNRLYWYRQTLGQGPEFLTYFQNEAQLEKSRLLSDRFSAERPKGSFSTLEIQRTEQGDSAMYLCASSSWTGSFNTIYFGEGSWLTVV.

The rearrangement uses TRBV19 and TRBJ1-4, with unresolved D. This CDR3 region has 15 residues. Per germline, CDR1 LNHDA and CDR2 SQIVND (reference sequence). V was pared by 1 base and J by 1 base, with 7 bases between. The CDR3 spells CASSIGRQTNEKLFF. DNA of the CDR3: TGTGCCAGTAGTATAGGAAGACAAACTAATGAAAAACTGTTTTTT.

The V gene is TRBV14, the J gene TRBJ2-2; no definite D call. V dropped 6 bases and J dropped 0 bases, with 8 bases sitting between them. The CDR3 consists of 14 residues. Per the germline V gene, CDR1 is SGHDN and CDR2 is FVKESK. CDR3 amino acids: CASRRSSNTGELFF. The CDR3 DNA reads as TGTGCCAGCAGGCGAAGCTCGAACACCGGGGAGCTGTTTTTT. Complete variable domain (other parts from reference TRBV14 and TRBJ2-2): EAGVTQFPSHSVIEKGQTVTLRCDPISGHDNLYWYRRVMGKEIKFLLHFVKESKQDESGMPNNRFLAERTGGTYSTLKVQPAELEDSGVYFCASRRSSNTGELFFGEGSRLTVL.

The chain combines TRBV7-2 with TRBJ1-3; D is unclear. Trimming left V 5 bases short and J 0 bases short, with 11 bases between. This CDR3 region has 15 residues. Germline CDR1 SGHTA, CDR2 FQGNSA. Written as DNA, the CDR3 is TGTGCCAGCAGCCCCCCGTCGAGCTCTGGAAACACCATATATTTT. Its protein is CASSPPSSSGNTIYF. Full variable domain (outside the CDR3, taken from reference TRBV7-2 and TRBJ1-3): GAGVSQSPSNKVTEKGKDVELRCDPISGHTALYWYRQSLGQGLEFLIYFQGNSAPDKSGLPSDRFSAERTGGSVSTLTIQRTQQEDSAVYLCASSPPSSSGNTIYFGEGSWLTVV.

The CDR3 DNA reads TGCGCCAGCAGCCAACTACAGGGCTCTGGAAACACCATATATTTT. Protein sequence: CASSQLQGSGNTIYF. This chain links TRBV4-3 with TRBJ1-3; D is perhaps TRBD1 (6 bases). Trimming left V 2 bases short and J 0 bases short, with 8 bases between. The CDR3 sequence is 15 residues long. Germline CDR1 and CDR2: LGHNA and YSLEER.

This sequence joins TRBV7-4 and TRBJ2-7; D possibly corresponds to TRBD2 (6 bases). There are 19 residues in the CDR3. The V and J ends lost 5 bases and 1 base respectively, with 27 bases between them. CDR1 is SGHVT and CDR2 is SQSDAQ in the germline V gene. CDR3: CASSANRTNSGLVSYEQYF. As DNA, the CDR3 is TGTGCCAGCAGCGCAAACAGGACTAATAGTGGCCTAGTTTCCTACGAGCAGTACTTC.